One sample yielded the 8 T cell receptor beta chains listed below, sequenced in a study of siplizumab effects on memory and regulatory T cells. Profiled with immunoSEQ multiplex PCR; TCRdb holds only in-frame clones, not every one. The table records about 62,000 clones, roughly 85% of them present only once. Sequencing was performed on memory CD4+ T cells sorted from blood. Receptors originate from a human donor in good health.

The CDR3 reads CASSDLGRNNEQFF. As DNA, the CDR3 is TGTGCCAGCAGTGACTTAGGTAGGAACAATGAGCAGTTCTTC. The rearrangement uses TRBV6-4 and TRBJ2-1, with D uncertain. Germline CDR1 MRHNA, CDR2 SNTAGT. The V end lost 1 base, the J end lost 5 bases, and 9 bases lay between the germline ends. The CDR3 is made up of 14 amino acids.

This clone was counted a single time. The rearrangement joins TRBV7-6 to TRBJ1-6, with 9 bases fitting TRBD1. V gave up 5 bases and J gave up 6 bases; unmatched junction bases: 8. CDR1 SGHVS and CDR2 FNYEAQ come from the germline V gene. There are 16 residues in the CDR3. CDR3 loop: CASSPNRDRANSPLHF. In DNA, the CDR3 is TGTGCCAGCAGCCCCAACCGGGACAGGGCTAATTCACCCCTCCACTTT.

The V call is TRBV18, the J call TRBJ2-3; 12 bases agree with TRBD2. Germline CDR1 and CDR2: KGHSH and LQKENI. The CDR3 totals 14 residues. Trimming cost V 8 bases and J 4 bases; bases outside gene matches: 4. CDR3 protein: CASAGLAGSDTQYF. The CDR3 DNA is TGTGCCAGCGCAGGACTAGCGGGGTCAGATACGCAGTATTTT.

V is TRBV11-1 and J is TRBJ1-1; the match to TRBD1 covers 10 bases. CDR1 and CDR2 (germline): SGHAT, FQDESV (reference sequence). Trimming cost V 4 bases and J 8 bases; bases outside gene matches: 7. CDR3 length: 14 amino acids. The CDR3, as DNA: TGTGCCAGCAGCTGGACCCGGGACAGGGGCGAAGCTTTCTTT. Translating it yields CASSWTRDRGEAFF.

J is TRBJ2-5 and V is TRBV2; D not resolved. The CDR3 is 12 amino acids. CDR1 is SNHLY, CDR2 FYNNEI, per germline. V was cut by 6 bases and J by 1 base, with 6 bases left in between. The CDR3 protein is CASRVAQETQYF. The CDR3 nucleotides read TGTGCCAGCAGGGTAGCCCAAGAGACCCAGTACTTC.

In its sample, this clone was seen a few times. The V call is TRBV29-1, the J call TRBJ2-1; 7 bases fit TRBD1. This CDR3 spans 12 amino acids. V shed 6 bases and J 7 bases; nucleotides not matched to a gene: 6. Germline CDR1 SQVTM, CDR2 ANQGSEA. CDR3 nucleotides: TGCAGCGTCTTTCGACAGGGAAATGAGCAGTTCTTC. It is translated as CSVFRQGNEQFF.

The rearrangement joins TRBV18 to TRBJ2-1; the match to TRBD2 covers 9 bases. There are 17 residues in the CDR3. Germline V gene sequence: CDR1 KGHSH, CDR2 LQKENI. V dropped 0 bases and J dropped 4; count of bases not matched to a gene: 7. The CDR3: CASSPPPPSGVYNEQFF. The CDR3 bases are TGTGCCAGCTCACCACCCCCCCCTAGCGGGGTGTACAATGAGCAGTTCTTC.

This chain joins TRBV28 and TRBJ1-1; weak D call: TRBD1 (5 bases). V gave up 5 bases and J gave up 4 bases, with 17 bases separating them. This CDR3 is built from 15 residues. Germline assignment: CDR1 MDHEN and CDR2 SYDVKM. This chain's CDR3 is CASSVNSGYVTEAFF. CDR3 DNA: TGTGCCAGCAGTGTGAACTCAGGGTATGTCACTGAAGCTTTCTTT.